One sample yielded the 32 T cell receptor beta chains listed below, sequenced in a study of T-cell memory formation after mild COVID-19 (dated by TCRdb to about 2021). Libraries were built with 5' RACE. For sequencing, an Illumina NovaSeq 6000 was employed. TCRdb handled the public reads itself, with Q25 trimming in fastp and clone calling in MiXCR, and kept productive beta chains. Each record represents a unique CDR3 protein, reported with the most common genes and DNA among its rows. The table for this sample lists over 45,000 distinct CDR3 sequences; approximately 9% of them were counted only once. 10% to 15% of the sample goes to the ten largest clones. Sequences were obtained from PBMCs or a T cell subset sorted from them (not recorded which). These receptors were obtained from an adult woman who had mild COVID-19 (a few samples of this study predate the infection). The sample titles of this study are shuffled in the database, so cell type and time point are left out; the donor was told from shared clones.

This clonotype was seen ten or more times. This chain links TRBV14 with TRBJ1-2; D might be TRBD1 (5 bases). Trimming left V 4 bases short and J 4 bases short, with 13 bases between. The CDR3 loop spans 14 amino acids. Germline V gene sequence: CDR1 SGHDN, CDR2 FVKESK. CDR3 sequence: CASSRSGPGYGYTF. The DNA for the CDR3 is TGTGCCAGCAGCCGATCAGGGCCGGGCTATGGCTACACCTTC.

This chain links TRBV7-2 with TRBJ2-2, with TRBD2 matching over 12 bases. V trimming: 3 bases; J trimming: 8 bases; junction bases outside the gene matches: 7. This CDR3 region has 16 residues. From germline, CDR1 is SGHTA and CDR2 FQGNSA. CDR3: CASSFLAGGPVGELFF. CDR3 nucleotide sequence: TGTGCCAGCAGCTTTCTAGCGGGGGGGCCTGTTGGGGAGCTGTTTTTT.

V and J are TRBV11-2 and TRBJ1-2; 9 bases map to TRBD1. The CDR3 has 15 residues. The ends lost 4 bases at V and 2 bases at J; junction bases unmatched: 5. Germline loops: CDR1 SGHAT, CDR2 FQNNGV. This chain's CDR3 is CASSSSDRGNYGYTF. CDR3 coding DNA: TGTGCCAGCAGCTCGTCGGACAGGGGAAACTATGGCTACACCTTC.

This clonotype was counted many times. The rearrangement uses TRBV11-3 and TRBJ2-1, with a tentative D call TRBD2 (6 bases). V was cut by 5 bases and J by 2 bases, with 16 bases left in between. The CDR3 totals 16 residues. The germline CDR1 and CDR2 sequences are SGHNT and YENEEA. The CDR3 here is CASSPAGTLPYNEQFF. The DNA for the CDR3 is TGTGCCAGCAGCCCAGCCGGGACTCTGCCCTACAATGAGCAGTTCTTC.

This clonotype was detected a few times. The V and J genes are TRBV6-1 and TRBJ2-7; 13 positions match TRBD2. Trimming at V came to 0 bases and at J to 5 bases, leaving 1 base not matched to a gene. Germline V CDR1 and CDR2: MNHNS, SASEGT. The CDR3 is made up of 15 amino acids. CDR3 in amino acids: CASSEAGTSGNEQYF. The DNA for the CDR3 is TGTGCCAGCAGTGAAGCCGGGACTAGCGGGAACGAGCAGTACTTC.

This clonotype came up a few times. V usage is TRBV12-3 or TRBV12-4 and J usage is TRBJ1-6; TRBD1 agrees at 9 bases. This CDR3 spans 14 amino acids. With 5 bases clipped from V and 9 bases from J, the junction kept 5 bases outside the gene matches. CDR3 protein: CASSKTGGGSPLHF. Here the CDR3 DNA reads TGTGCCAGCAGTAAGACAGGGGGGGGTTCACCCCTCCACTTT.

This clonotype came up many times. V gene TRBV5-6 combines with J gene TRBJ2-3, with unresolved D. Trimming cost V 4 bases and J 0 bases, with 15 bases left between them. There are 16 residues in the CDR3. Germline V lookup: CDR1 SGHDT, CDR2 YYEEEE. The CDR3 sequence: CASSPGPGASTDTQYF. DNA for the CDR3: TGTGCCAGCAGCCCCGGCCCAGGAGCTAGCACAGATACGCAGTATTTT.

The chain carries TRBV27 and TRBJ1-2; 10 nucleotides line up with TRBD1. V was pared by 7 bases and J by 0 bases, with 8 bases of the junction left unmatched. Germline V gene lookup returns CDR1 MNHEY and CDR2 SMNVEV (reference sequence). This CDR3 spans 16 amino acids. As DNA, the CDR3 is TGTGCCAGCAATCCGGGACAGGGGAGAGCTAACTATGGCTACACCTTC. This translates into CASNPGQGRANYGYTF.

The V and J genes are TRBV24-1 and TRBJ2-5, with D hard to call. CDR1 is KGHDR and CDR2 is SFDVKD in the germline V gene. Trimming removed 6 bases from V and 10 bases from J, with 23 bases in between. The CDR3 runs 15 residues. The CDR3 here is CATSSGEYLRAGQYF. DNA for the CDR3: TGTGCCACCAGTAGTGGGGAATACCTAAGAGCTGGCCAGTACTTC.

This clonotype was recorded a few times. This chain links TRBV24-1 with TRBJ1-5, with unresolved D. Germline V gene sequence: CDR1 KGHDR, CDR2 SFDVKD. The CDR3 spans 18 residues. With 3 bases removed from V and 0 bases from J, the gap between germline ends came to 17 bases. CDR3 sequence (DNA): TGTGCCACCAGTGATGCCCGTCGGGCAGGTTATAGCAATCAGCCCCAGCATTTT. Translation gives CATSDARRAGYSNQPQHF.

In its sample, this clonotype was seen a few times. CDR3 DNA: TGTGCCACCCGCAACCCAGGGACACTCTACACCTTC. It is translated as CATRNPGTLYTF. This chain links TRBV27 with TRBJ1-2, with D possibly matching TRBD1 (6 bases). The germline V gene has CDR1 MNHEY and CDR2 SMNVEV (reference sequence). The V gene lost 10 bases and the J gene lost 10 bases, with 19 bases spanning the gap. The CDR3 spans 12 residues.

The chain combines TRBV4-1 with TRBJ2-4; TRBD1 matches 8 bases. CDR1 and CDR2 from the germline V gene are MGHRA and YSYEKL. Trimming at V came to 0 bases and at J to 4 bases, leaving 11 bases not matched to a gene. The CDR3 contains 18 residues. CDR3 in amino acids: CASSQEQARGQVKNIQYF. The CDR3 DNA reads TGCGCCAGCAGCCAAGAACAGGCCAGGGGGCAGGTAAAAAACATTCAGTACTTC.

The rearrangement uses TRBV3-1 and TRBJ2-1; either TRBD1 or TRBD2 may fit D (6 bases each). The CDR3 is made up of 16 amino acids. Germline values: CDR1 LGHDT, CDR2 YNNKEL (reference sequence). The V end lost 1 base, the J end lost 4 bases, and 14 bases lay between the germline ends. The CDR3 DNA is TGTGCCAGCAGCCAAGTCCCGGGGGCCCCGTACAATGAGCAGTTCTTC. Its protein is CASSQVPGAPYNEQFF.

This chain joins TRBV6-5 and TRBJ1-6; 8 bases align to TRBD1. The CDR3 extends over 14 amino acids. Germline V gene sequence: CDR1 MNHEY, CDR2 SVGAGI. V dropped 5 bases and J dropped 10; count of bases not matched to a gene: 7. This CDR3 is CASSVQGAGSPLHF. The CDR3 nucleotides are TGTGCCAGCAGTGTCCAGGGGGCAGGCTCACCCCTCCACTTT.

The V gene is TRBV25-1, the J gene TRBJ2-7; 7 bases are shared with TRBD2. The V and J ends lost 6 bases and 4 bases, in that order; junction bases with no gene match: 6. The CDR3 is made up of 13 amino acids. The germline CDR1 and CDR2 sequences are MGHDK and SYGVNS. The DNA for the CDR3 is TGTGCCAGCAGCTGGGAGGGCCGATACGAGCAGTACTTC. Translation gives CASSWEGRYEQYF.

The V gene is TRBV5-6, the J gene TRBJ2-5, with 12 nucleotides matching TRBD2. The V gene's germline CDR1 is SGHDT and CDR2 YYEEEE. The V segment lost 4 bases and the J segment 4 bases; nucleotides outside the gene matches: 5. CDR3 length: 15 residues. This chain's CDR3 is CASSLAGGPRETQYF. In DNA, the CDR3 is TGTGCCAGCAGCCTAGCGGGAGGGCCCAGAGAGACCCAGTACTTC.

V usage is TRBV7-2 and J usage is TRBJ2-7; TRBD2 matches 10 bases. The CDR3 is made up of 17 amino acids. Germline values: CDR1 SGHTA, CDR2 FQGNSA. J lost 1 base, V lost 1 base, and 7 bases had no gene match. CDR3 bases: TGTGCCAGCAGCTTAGAGGCCTTAGCGGGAGGATCCTACGAGCAGTACTTC. Translated: CASSLEALAGGSYEQYF.

The chain uses TRBV6-6 and TRBJ1-1; no clear D gene. Trimming cost V 0 bases and J 8 bases, with 7 bases left between them. The CDR3 contains 12 residues. Looked up from germline, CDR1 is MNHNY and CDR2 is SVGAGI (reference sequence). CDR3 bases: TGTGCCAGCAGTTACTCGGTTTCCGAAGCTTTCTTT. This translates into CASSYSVSEAFF.

The chain combines TRBV5-4 with TRBJ1-2, with D possibly being TRBD1 (5 bases). The CDR3 extends over 14 amino acids. Trimming shortened V by 4 bases and J by 3 bases, and 13 bases separated the two germline ends. Germline V CDR1 and CDR2: SGHNT, YYREEE (reference sequence). Here the CDR3 DNA reads TGTGCCAGCAGCCTATCTCTAGGGGACTATGGCTACACCTTC. Its translation: CASSLSLGDYGYTF.

By frequency in the sample, this clonotype is medium-sized. This rearrangement joins TRBV18 to TRBJ2-3; TRBD2 matches at 8 bases. Germline CDR1 reads KGHSH; CDR2 reads LQKENI. V lost 2 bases to trimming and J lost 4 bases; unmatched junction nucleotides: 11. The CDR3 is 17 amino acids. CDR3 region: CASSPARRAGESDTQYF. The CDR3 bases are TGTGCCAGCTCACCAGCTCGAAGAGCGGGAGAATCAGATACGCAGTATTTT.

This clonotype showed up just a few times. The J gene is TRBJ2-3, the V gene TRBV11-2; D remains unclear. V was pared by 2 bases and J by 0 bases, with 6 bases between. This CDR3 contains 14 residues. Germline V gene sequence: CDR1 SGHAT, CDR2 FQNNGV. CDR3 sequence: CASSLPPSTDTQYF. In DNA, the CDR3 is TGTGCCAGCAGCTTACCTCCTAGCACAGATACGCAGTATTTT.

This clonotype was seen a handful of times. The chain carries TRBV6-5 and TRBJ2-2; 7 nucleotides match TRBD2. The germline V gene encodes CDR1 MNHEY and CDR2 SVGAGI. Germline trimming cut 0 bases from V and 4 bases from J; bases unmatched to any gene: 8. This CDR3 has 17 amino acids. The CDR3, as DNA: TGTGCCAGCAGTTACTCGGGGGGAGGGAAAATCACCGGGGAGCTGTTTTTT. Translation: CASSYSGGGKITGELFF.

In this sample, this clonotype turned up many times. V and J are TRBV5-1 and TRBJ2-7; tentatively, D is TRBD2 (6 bases). The length of the CDR3 is 15 residues. The germline gives CDR1 SGHRS, CDR2 YFSETQ. Trimming took off 0 bases at V and 1 base at J, with 11 bases between the two ends. CDR3 amino acids: CASSLDISGSYEQYF. CDR3 bases: TGCGCCAGCAGCTTGGATATTAGCGGTTCCTACGAGCAGTACTTC.

In this sample, this clonotype turned up many times. V and J are TRBV25-1 and TRBJ2-5; possibly TRBD1 for D (6 bases). The length of the CDR3 is 15 residues. V lost 6 bases to trimming and J lost 3 bases, with 17 bases between them. CDR1 and CDR2 (germline): MGHDK, SYGVNS. The DNA of the CDR3 is TGTGCCAGCAGGTCGTCCCGGGACATAGAAGAGACCCAGTACTTC. Protein sequence: CASRSSRDIEETQYF.

This clonotype was seen repeatedly, ten times or more. The chain combines TRBV12-3 or TRBV12-4 with TRBJ1-1; TRBD1 matches 10 bases. After removal of 6 bases from V and 10 bases from J, the junction contained 8 bases not matched to a gene. The CDR3 has 13 amino acids. The CDR3 coding sequence is TGTGCCAGCAGCGAGACAGGGGGCACCGGAGCTTTCTTT. Translated: CASSETGGTGAFF.

This clonotype was counted ten times or more. The J gene is TRBJ2-7, the V gene TRBV5-6; 8 nucleotides line up with TRBD2. Germline V gene lookup returns CDR1 SGHDT and CDR2 YYEEEE. CDR3 length: 14 amino acids. V dropped 3 bases and J dropped 6; count of bases not matched to a gene: 8. CDR3 sequence (DNA): TGTGCCAGCAGCTCCCAAAGCGGGAGTGGCGAGCAGTACTTC. Translated: CASSSQSGSGEQYF.

This clonotype has a count of ten or more. V usage is TRBV5-1 and J usage is TRBJ2-7; 8 bases are shared with TRBD1. J lost 0 bases, V lost 4 bases, and 6 bases had no gene match. This CDR3 contains 15 residues. Germline loops: CDR1 SGHRS, CDR2 YFSETQ. The CDR3 region is CASSTWTGRSYEQYF. The CDR3 nucleotides read TGCGCCAGCAGCACATGGACAGGGCGCTCCTACGAGCAGTACTTC.

This clonotype has a count of ten or more. The chain is built from TRBV29-1 and TRBJ2-4, with D perhaps TRBD1 or TRBD2 (5 bases each). The V end lost 5 bases, the J end lost 2 bases, and 16 bases lay between the germline ends. Germline CDR1 SQVTM, CDR2 ANQGSEA. The CDR3 length is 15 residues. Here the CDR3 DNA reads TGCAGCGTTTTTCTTGGGGGTATGACCAAAAACATTCAGTACTTC. Its protein product is CSVFLGGMTKNIQYF.

This clonotype was observed a few times. The chain employs TRBV5-6 and TRBJ2-5; tentative D call: TRBD1 (5 bases). Trimming pared 3 bases from V and 5 bases from J, leaving 20 bases between. Germline loops: CDR1 SGHDT, CDR2 YYEEEE. The CDR3 spans 16 residues. CDR3 loop: CASSSTNFRVGETQYF. The CDR3 DNA sequence: TGTGCCAGCAGCTCGACCAACTTCAGGGTAGGGGAGACCCAGTACTTC.

This clonotype was found a few times. The chain has TRBV6-1 and TRBJ2-2; 11 bases agree with TRBD2. The CDR3 runs to 17 residues. Germline-derived CDR1 and CDR2 are MNHNS and SASEGT. Trimming took 8 bases from V and 5 from J; bases not matched to a gene: 13. The CDR3 DNA is TGTGCCAGCTGCATACCCACACTAGCGGGAGCTACCGGGGAGCTGTTTTTT. Protein product: CASCIPTLAGATGELFF.

CDR3: CASSPPGGQRGAQHF. For the CDR3, the DNA is TGTGCCAGCAGTCCCCCGGGAGGCCAACGGGGAGCCCAGCATTTT. The chain carries TRBV12-3 or TRBV12-4 and TRBJ1-5; D not resolved. V shed 5 bases and J shed 11 bases, with 22 bases lying between them. This CDR3 is 15 amino acids long.

This clonotype was detected many times. The genes are TRBV7-2 and TRBJ2-5, with a possible D match to TRBD2 (6 bases). The CDR3 spans 12 residues. Trimming removed 11 bases at V and 1 base at J, with 11 bases between. Germline V gene data show CDR1 as SGHTA and CDR2 as FQGNSA. As DNA, the CDR3 is TGTGCCTCACGGCGGGGCCAAGAGACCCAGTACTTC. Translated, it gives CASRRGQETQYF.